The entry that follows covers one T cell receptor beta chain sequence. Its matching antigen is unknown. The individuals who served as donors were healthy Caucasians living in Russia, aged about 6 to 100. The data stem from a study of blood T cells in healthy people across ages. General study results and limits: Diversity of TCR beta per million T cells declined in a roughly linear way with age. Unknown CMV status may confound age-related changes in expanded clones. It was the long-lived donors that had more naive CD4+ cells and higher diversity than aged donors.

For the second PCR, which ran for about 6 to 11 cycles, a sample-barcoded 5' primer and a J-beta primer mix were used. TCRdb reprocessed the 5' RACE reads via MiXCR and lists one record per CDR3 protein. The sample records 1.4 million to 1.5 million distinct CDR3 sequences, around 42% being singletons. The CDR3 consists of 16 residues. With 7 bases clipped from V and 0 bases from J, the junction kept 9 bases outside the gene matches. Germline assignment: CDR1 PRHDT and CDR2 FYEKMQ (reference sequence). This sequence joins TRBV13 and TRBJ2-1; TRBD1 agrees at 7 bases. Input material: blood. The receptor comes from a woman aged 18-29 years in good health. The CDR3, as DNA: TGTGCCAGCAACGACCCGGGACAGTCCTCCTACAATGAGCAGTTCTTC. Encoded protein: CASNDPGQSSYNEQFF.